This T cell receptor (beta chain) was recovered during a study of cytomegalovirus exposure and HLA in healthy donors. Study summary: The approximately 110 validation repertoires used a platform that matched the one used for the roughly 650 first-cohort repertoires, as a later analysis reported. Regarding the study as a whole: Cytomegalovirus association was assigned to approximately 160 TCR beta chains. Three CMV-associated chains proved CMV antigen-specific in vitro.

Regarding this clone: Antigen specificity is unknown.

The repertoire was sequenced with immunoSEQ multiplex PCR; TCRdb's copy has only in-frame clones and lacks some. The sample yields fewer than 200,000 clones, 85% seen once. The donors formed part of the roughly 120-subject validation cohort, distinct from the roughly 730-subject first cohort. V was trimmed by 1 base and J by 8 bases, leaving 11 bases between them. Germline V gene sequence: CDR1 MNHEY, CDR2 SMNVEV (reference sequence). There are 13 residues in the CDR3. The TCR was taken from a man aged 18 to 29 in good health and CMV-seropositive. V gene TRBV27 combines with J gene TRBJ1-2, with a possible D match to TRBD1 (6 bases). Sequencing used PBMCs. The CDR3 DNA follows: TGTGCCAGCAGTTTATTGGGGGCGACGGGCTACACCTTC. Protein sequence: CASSLLGATGYTF.